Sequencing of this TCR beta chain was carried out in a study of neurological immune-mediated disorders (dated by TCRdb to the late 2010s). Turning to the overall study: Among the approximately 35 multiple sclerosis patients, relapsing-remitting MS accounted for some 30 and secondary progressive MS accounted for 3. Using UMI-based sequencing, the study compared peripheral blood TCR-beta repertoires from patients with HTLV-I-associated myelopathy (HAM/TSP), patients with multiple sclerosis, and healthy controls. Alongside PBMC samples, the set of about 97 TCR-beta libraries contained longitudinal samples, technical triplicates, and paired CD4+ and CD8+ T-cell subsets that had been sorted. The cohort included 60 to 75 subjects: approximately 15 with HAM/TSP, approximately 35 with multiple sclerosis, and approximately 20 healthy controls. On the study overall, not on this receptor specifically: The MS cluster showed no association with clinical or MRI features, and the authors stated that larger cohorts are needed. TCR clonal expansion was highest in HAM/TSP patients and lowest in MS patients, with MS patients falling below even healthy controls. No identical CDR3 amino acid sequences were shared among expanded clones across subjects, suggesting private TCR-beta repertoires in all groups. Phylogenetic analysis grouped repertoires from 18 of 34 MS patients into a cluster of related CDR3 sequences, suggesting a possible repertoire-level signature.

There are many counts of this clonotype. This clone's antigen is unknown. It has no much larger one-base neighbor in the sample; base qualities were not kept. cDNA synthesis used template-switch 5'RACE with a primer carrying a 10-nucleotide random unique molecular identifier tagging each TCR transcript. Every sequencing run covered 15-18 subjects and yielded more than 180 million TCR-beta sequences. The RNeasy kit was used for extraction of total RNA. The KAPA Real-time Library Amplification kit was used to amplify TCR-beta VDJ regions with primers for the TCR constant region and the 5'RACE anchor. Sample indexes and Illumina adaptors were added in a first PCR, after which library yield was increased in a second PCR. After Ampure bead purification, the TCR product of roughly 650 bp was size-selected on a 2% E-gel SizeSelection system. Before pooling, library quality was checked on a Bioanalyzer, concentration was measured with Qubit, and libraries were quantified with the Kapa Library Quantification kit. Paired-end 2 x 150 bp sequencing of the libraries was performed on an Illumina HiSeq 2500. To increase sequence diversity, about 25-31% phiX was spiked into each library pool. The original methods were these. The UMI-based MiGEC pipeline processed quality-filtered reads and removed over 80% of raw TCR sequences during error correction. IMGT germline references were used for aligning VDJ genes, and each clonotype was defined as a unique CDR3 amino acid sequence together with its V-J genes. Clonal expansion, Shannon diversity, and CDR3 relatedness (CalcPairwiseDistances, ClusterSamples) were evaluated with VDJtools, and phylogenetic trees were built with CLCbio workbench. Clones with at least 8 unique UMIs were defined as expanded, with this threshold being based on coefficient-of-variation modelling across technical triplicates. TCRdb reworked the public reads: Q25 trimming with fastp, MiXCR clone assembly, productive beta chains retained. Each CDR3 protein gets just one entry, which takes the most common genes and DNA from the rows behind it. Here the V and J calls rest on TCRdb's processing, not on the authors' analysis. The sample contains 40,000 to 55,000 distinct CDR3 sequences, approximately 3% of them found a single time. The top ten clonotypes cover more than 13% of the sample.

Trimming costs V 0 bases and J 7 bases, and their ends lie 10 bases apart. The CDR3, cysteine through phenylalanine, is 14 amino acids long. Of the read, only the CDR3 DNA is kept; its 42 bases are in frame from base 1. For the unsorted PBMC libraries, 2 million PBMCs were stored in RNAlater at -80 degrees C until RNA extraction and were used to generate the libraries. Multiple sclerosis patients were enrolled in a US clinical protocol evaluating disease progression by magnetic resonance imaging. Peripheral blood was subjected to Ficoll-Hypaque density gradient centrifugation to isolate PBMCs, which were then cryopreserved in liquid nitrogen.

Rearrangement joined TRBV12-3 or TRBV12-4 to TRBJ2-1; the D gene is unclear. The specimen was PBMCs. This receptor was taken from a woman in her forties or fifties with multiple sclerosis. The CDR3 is CASSLAGPKNEQFF. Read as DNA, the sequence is TGTGCCAGCAGTTTAGCGGGCCCCAAGAATGAGCAGTTCTTC.